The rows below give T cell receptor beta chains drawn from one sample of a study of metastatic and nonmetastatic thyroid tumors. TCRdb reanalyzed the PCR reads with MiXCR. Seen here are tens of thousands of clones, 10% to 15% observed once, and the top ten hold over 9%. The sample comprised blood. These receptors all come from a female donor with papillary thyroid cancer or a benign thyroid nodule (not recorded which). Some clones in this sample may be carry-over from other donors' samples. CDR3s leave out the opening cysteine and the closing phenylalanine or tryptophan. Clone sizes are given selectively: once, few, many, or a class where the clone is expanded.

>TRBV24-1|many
ATSEGTNSNQPQH
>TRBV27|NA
ASSYPKQGAYGFGHMNTEAF
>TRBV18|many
ASSPSSYEQY
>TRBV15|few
ATSPLAGGEQF
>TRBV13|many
ASSLGQDNSPLH
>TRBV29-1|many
SCKDRDRNYYGYT
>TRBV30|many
ACARENSPLH
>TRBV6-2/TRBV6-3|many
ASTPGLSTGELF
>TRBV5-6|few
APEPKNIQY
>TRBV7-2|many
ASSPANNEQF
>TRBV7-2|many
ASSFNARVKETQY
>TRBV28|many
ASTTTISPPYEQY
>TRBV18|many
ASSHGQGRNFGANVLT
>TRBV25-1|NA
ASSEGLTGTAPYEQY
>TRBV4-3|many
ASSQGHGRGGETQY
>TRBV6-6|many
ASSYYRDRGSSGNTIY
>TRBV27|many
ASRAGTEYGYT
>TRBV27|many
ASSPINSNQPQH
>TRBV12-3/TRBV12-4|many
ASSYAGGDESGELF
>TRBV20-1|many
SVPEAF
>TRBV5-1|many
ARRSTSGRSACYNEQF
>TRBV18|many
ASSPRQGNKNIQY
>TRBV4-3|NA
ASSQDFLPGGVTGELF
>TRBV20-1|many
SARGWGLAGDNSYNEQF
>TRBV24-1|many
ATSDWTRSGSYNEQF
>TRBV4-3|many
ASSPDRAYEQY
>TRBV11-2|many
ASSSTPSGNTIY
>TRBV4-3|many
ASSQLPTSGRAGQF
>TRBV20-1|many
SALSGQGYNSPLH
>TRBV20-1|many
SARDPGRRSTDTQY
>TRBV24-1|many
ATSDGDTEAF
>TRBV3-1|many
ASSQLEEQY
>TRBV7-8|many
ASSKDRVKTGNTIY
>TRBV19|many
ASSIWGDFQPQH
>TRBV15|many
ATSVGRDYEQY
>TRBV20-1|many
SAYPSGRTAETQY
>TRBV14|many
ASSQLQRTDTQY
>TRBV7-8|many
ASSLGAAYGELF
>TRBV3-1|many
ASSQDTRQVETQY
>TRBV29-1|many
SVKGTGTYEQY
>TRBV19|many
ASSRPGQGAYEQY
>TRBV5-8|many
ASSLNLGDFGEKLF
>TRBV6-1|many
ASSAGGLGSTDTQY
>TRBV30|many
AWSVNLNTEAF
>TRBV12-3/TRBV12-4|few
ASSLEGYEQY
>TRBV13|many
ASSPGLAGNNEQF
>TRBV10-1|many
ASSTTSGRNEQY
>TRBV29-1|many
SVNSGANVLT
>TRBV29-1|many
SVETEQGRYYNEQF
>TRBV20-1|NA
SARDLGRDTQY
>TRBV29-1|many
SALWNTEAF
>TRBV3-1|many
ASSSRQGGVHEQF
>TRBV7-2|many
ASSPTSAHHYEQY
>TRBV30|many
AWNAARDSPLH